This TCR beta chain came from a study of blood T cell repertoires in COVID-19. Whole-study context: Collection of acute and convalescent COVID-19 samples took place in the United States, Italy and Spain.

Using immunoSEQ multiplex PCR, the repertoire was profiled, and TCRdb retains in-frame clones only, with some absent. The sample has more than 250,000 clones; almost 90% are singletons. Living in under 30 US areas, the participants were between roughly 18 and 89 years of age. Sequenced material: PBMCs or T cells enriched from blood (not recorded which). This receptor was identified in a woman younger than 35 with acute COVID-19.

Here the CDR3 DNA reads TGTGCCAGCAGCTTAACGGGGGTGGATACGCAGTATTTT. Translating it yields CASSLTGVDTQYF. This chain connects TRBV7-2 to TRBJ2-3; D may be TRBD2 (6 bases). Trimming stripped 2 bases from V and 6 bases from J, with 9 bases between. Germline V CDR1 and CDR2: SGHTA, FQGNSA. This CDR3 spans 13 amino acids.